What follows are 9 T cell receptor beta chains derived from one specimen sequenced in a study of identical twins (dated by TCRdb to the mid-2010s). Libraries were constructed by 5' RACE. TCRdb names Illumina HiSeq 2000 as the instrument used. TCRdb reanalyzed the raw reads on its own, using fastp at Q25 for trimming and MiXCR for clone calling, and kept in-frame beta chains. When rows share a CDR3 protein, they turn into one entry using the most common DNA and genes. The sample table records around 18,000 distinct CDR3 sequences; approximately 70% of these occur just once. 5% to 7% of the sample rests with the top ten. The material sequenced was memory (CD45RO+) T cells sorted from blood. What the cell subset or site label conveys for this sample: CD45RO+ enriched T cells. Source of these receptors: a woman between 18 and 29 years old in good health. This table probably holds off-target reads from a library built for another chain.

The rearrangement uses TRBV7-9 and TRBJ2-5, with D hard to call. V lost 5 bases and J 5 bases, leaving 18 bases between the germline ends. Germline V gene data show CDR1 as SEHNR and CDR2 as FQNEAQ (reference sequence). CDR3 length: 15 residues. CDR3 in DNA: TGTGCCAGCAGCCCGGCGGACGGTCCGAGGGAGACCCAGTACTTC. Translating gives CASSPADGPRETQYF.

This clonotype was detected once. V and J are TRBV29-1 and TRBJ2-5; D is perhaps TRBD2 (5 bases). CDR3 length: 14 amino acids. CDR1 is SQVTM and CDR2 is ANQGSEA in the germline V gene. V dropped 2 bases and J dropped 9 bases, with 19 bases sitting between them. In nucleotides, the CDR3 is TGCAGCGTTGAACCGGACCCACGGGATAGGGCCCAGTACTTC. This gives the protein CSVEPDPRDRAQYF.

The chain recombines TRBV10-1 with TRBJ2-3; 10 positions agree with TRBD1. The CDR3 spans 16 residues. V lost 0 bases, J lost 6 bases, and 6 bases stayed unmatched. Germline V gene data show CDR1 as WNHNN and CDR2 as SYGVQD (reference sequence). CDR3 loop: CASSESGTGVSDTQYF. The CDR3 nucleotides read TGCGCCAGCAGTGAGTCCGGGACAGGGGTGAGCGATACGCAGTATTTT.

This clonotype has just a few counts. The DNA for the CDR3 is TGTGCCACCAGCAGAGTGGCAGGGTTGGGCACTGAAGCTTTCTTT. Protein sequence: CATSRVAGLGTEAFF. V and J are TRBV15 and TRBJ1-1; D is possibly TRBD1 (5 bases). The CDR3 sequence is 15 residues long. Trimming took 1 base from V and 4 from J, leaving 13 bases between them. In germline, CDR1 is LNHNV, CDR2 YYDKDF (reference sequence). The complete variable domain, with remaining parts taken from reference TRBV15 and TRBJ1-1, reads DAMVIQNPRYQVTQFGKPVTLSCSQTLNHNVMYWYQQKSSQAPKLLFHYYDKDFNNEADTPDNFQSRRPNTSFCFLDIRSPGLGDTAMYLCATSRVAGLGTEAFFGQGTRLTVV.

The V call is TRBV7-2, the J call TRBJ2-3; a possible D gene is TRBD1 (5 bases). CDR3 length: 13 amino acids. Germline-derived CDR1 and CDR2 are SGHTA and FQGNSA. V lost 1 base, J lost 5 bases, and 7 bases lay in between. In nucleotides, the CDR3 is TGTGCCAGCAGCTTAGTTAGGGGAGATACGCAGTATTTT. This sequence encodes CASSLVRGDTQYF.

The V and J genes are TRBV2 and TRBJ1-5, with D possibly matching TRBD1 (5 bases). CDR3 length: 11 amino acids. The germline gives CDR1 SNHLY, CDR2 FYNNEI. Trimming took 5 bases from V and 8 from J, leaving 7 bases between them. The CDR3 nucleotides are TGTGCCAGCAGTTGGGGGGAGCCCCAGCATTTT. It codes for CASSWGEPQHF.

The CDR3 spells CASSLASSGNTIYF. The CDR3 bases are TGTGCCAGCAGTTTAGCTTCCTCTGGAAACACCATATATTTT. The rearrangement joins TRBV12-3 or TRBV12-4 to TRBJ1-3; no reliable D call. The CDR3 totals 14 residues. Trimming took off 0 bases at V and 0 bases at J, with 3 bases between the two ends.

This clonotype was detected a few times. The chain combines TRBV29-1 with TRBJ2-5; D not resolved. CDR1 and CDR2 (germline): SQVTM, ANQGSEA. The CDR3 runs to 13 residues. The chain's CDR3 is CSYNPDSQETQYF. CDR3 sequence (DNA): TGCAGTTACAACCCCGACTCTCAGGAGACCCAGTACTTC.

The gene calls are TRBV6-5 and TRBJ1-2, with a possible D match to TRBD1 (6 bases). Germline V CDR1 and CDR2: MNHEY, SVGAGI. V lost 1 base, J lost 6 bases, and 12 bases lay in between. CDR3 length: 14 amino acids. The CDR3 loop is CASSYYRGANGYTF. The CDR3 nucleotides are TGTGCCAGCAGTTACTATCGGGGGGCAAATGGCTACACCTTC.